The table lists the clone carrying this T cell receptor beta chain with a count of one. The data stem from a study of blood T cell repertoires in COVID-19. Background on the study: Donors in the United States, Italy and Spain gave samples during acute or convalescent COVID-19. PBMCs, B-cell-depleted T cells, or T cells were the source of the cDNA or gDNA that made up the material.

Original processing methods: Amplified reference gene primers provided the basis for estimating nucleated cell counts. Data came from immunoSEQ multiplex PCR; TCRdb stores just in-frame clones and leaves some out. V and J calls and clone size follow that table, whereas D and trimming were derived from the DNA. This sample has about 250,000 clones, with 84% found just once. The CDR3 sequence is 16 residues long. Germline V gene sequence: CDR1 SGDLS, CDR2 YYNGEE. J gave up 2 bases and V 0 bases, and 5 bases lay outside the gene matches. The genes are TRBV9 and TRBJ2-3, with 8 bases lining up with TRBD2. The source of this sequence is a man in his fifties with acute or convalescent COVID-19. Material for sequencing was peripheral blood. The CDR3 DNA follows: TGTGCCAGCAGCGTAGTTCCGGGAGGGGCCACAGATACGCAGTATTTT. Amino acids: CASSVVPGGATDTQYF.